This T cell receptor (beta chain) emerged from a study of OX40 agonist ivuxolimab in advanced cancers. Here immunoSEQ multiplex PCR was the method, and the copy in TCRdb shows in-frame clones only, minus some. Seen here are 85,000 to 100,000 clones, approximately 85% observed once, and the top ten hold roughly 0.22%. This CDR3 contains 15 residues. Germline CDR1 MDHEN, CDR2 SYDVKM. With 8 bases clipped from V and 2 bases from J, the junction kept 9 bases outside the gene matches. Blood got drawn at baseline, again on cycle 4 day 1, and then on cycle 7 day 1. This sample comprised CD4+ or CD8+ T cells sorted from blood, obtained in a trial of the OX40 agonist ivuxolimab. The chain combines TRBV28 with TRBJ2-3; TRBD2 agrees at 8 bases. The receptor was derived from an adult with an advanced solid tumor such as melanoma, head and neck, liver or kidney cancer. The CDR3 DNA reads TGTGCCAGCGGCCCCGGGGGGGCTTCCACAGATACGCAGTATTTT. Translation: CASGPGGASTDTQYF.